These T cell receptor beta chains were read from a single sample in a study of blood T cell repertoires in COVID-19. Generated by immunoSEQ multiplex PCR, the TCRdb table keeps only in-frame clones and is missing some. The sample lists under 80,000 clones, about four fifths occurring once. Input material: peripheral blood. These TCRs come from a middle-aged man with acute or convalescent COVID-19. Both conserved end residues are part of each CDR3. A D gene is named only where the DNA matches it firmly. Clone size is shown for a subset of rows, as once, few, many or a class of expanded clone.

d_gene | j_gene | v_gene | abundance | CDR3nt | CDR3aa
NA | TRBJ2-7 | TRBV7-9 | NA | TGTGCCAGCAGCTCCACCTACGAGCAGTACTTC | CASSSTYEQYF
TRBD2 | TRBJ2-1 | TRBV7-3 | NA | TGTGCCAGCAGCTCCGGGACTAGCGGGAGCCAGCAGTTCTTC | CASSSGTSGSQQFF
NA | TRBJ2-3 | TRBV3-1/TRBV3-2 | NA | TGTGCCAGCAGCCCGTTGACAGGATACACAGATACGCAGTATTTT | CASSPLTGYTDTQYF
NA | TRBJ2-2 | TRBV7-8 | NA | TGTGCCAGCAGTCAAAGGGGCGCAACCGGGGAGCTGTTTTTT | CASSQRGATGELFF
NA | TRBJ2-3 | TRBV3-1/TRBV3-2 | NA | TGTGCCAGCAGCCTAACAGATACGCAGTATTTT | CASSLTDTQYF
NA | TRBJ1-2 | TRBV29-1 | NA | TGCAGCGTTGGGGGGGGGACGGAGGGACCCTATGGCTACACCTTC | CSVGGGTEGPYGYTF
NA | TRBJ1-4 | TRBV19 | NA | TGTGCCAGTAGTCCCTCGACGGGGGGTAATGAAAAACTGTTTTTT | CASSPSTGGNEKLFF
TRBD1 | TRBJ2-3 | TRBV5-6 | NA | TGTGCCAGCAGCTTGTTTAGGGGACAGGGGCGACTAGGCACAGATACGCAGTATTTT | CASSLFRGQGRLGTDTQYF
TRBD1 | TRBJ2-3 | TRBV7-9 | NA | TGTGCCAGCAGCTTAGATCCCAGGGACAGGGCAACAGATACGCAGTATTTT | CASSLDPRDRATDTQYF
NA | TRBJ2-3 | TRBV5-1 | NA | TGCGCCAGCAGCTCAACATCGTCTGTCACAGATACGCAGTATTTT | CASSSTSSVTDTQYF
NA | TRBJ1-2 | TRBV18 | NA | TGTGCCAGCTCACCAGATAGAAACTATGGCTACACCTTC | CASSPDRNYGYTF
NA | TRBJ2-1 | TRBV10-1 | NA | TGCGCCAGCAGTGAGAGGGGCTCCTACAATGAGCAGTTCTTC | CASSERGSYNEQFF
NA | TRBJ1-4 | TRBV7-8 | NA | TGTGCCAGCAGCCCCCACACAGCAACTAATGAAAAACTGTTTTTT | CASSPHTATNEKLFF
NA | TRBJ1-2 | TRBV4-2 | once | TGTGCCAGCAGCCTTCGGGGAGATGGCTACACCTTC | CASSLRGDGYTF
NA | TRBJ1-2 | TRBV7-9 | NA | TGTGCCAGCCTTGGGGAGGGGATGTCTGGGAATGGCTACACCTTC | CASLGEGMSGNGYTF
NA | TRBJ2-1 | TRBV11-2 | NA | TGTGCCAGCAGCCCCCGCTCTGCGACACAATACAATGAGCAGTTCTTC | CASSPRSATQYNEQFF
TRBD2 | TRBJ2-1 | TRBV27 | few | TGTGCCAGCAGCCCCTCGGCGGGAGGGAATGAGCAGTTCTTC | CASSPSAGGNEQFF
TRBD2 | TRBJ2-7 | TRBV11-2 | NA | TGTGCCAGCAGCTACCCCGCCGGGACTAGCGTCTCCTACGAGCAGTACTTC | CASSYPAGTSVSYEQYF
NA | TRBJ1-2 | TRBV12-3/TRBV12-4 | NA | TGTGCCAGCAAGACAGGACCGAGCTATGGCTACACCTTC | CASKTGPSYGYTF
NA | TRBJ2-2 | TRBV4-1 | NA | TGCGCCAGCAGCCCCGGCTTAGCCCGGGGAAGGGCCGGGGAGCTGTTTTTT | CASSPGLARGRAGELFF
TRBD1 | TRBJ1-5 | TRBV19 | NA | TGTGCCAGTATCGGACAGGGGGTACGGCAGCCCCAGCATTTT | CASIGQGVRQPQHF
TRBD2 | TRBJ2-1 | TRBV7-8 | NA | TGTGCCAGCAGCTTAAGGGGGACTAGCGGATATTACAATGAGCAGTTCTTC | CASSLRGTSGYYNEQFF
TRBD1 | TRBJ2-7 | TRBV10-3 | NA | TGTGCCATCACCGATTCGGGACAGCTGCCGGGCGAGCAGTACTTC | CAITDSGQLPGEQYF
TRBD1 | TRBJ2-3 | TRBV9 | few | TGTGCCAGCAGCGTAGGGTTGGGACAGACCACAGATACGCAGTATTTT | CASSVGLGQTTDTQYF
NA | TRBJ1-1 | TRBV3-1/TRBV3-2 | once | TGTGCCAGCAGCCAAAGGGGGTCGAACACTGAAGCTTTCTTT | CASSQRGSNTEAFF
TRBD2 | TRBJ2-3 | TRBV9 | few | TGTGCCAGCAGCGTAAGTCTAGCGGTCACGGCTAGTGGTACGCAGTATTTT | CASSVSLAVTASGTQYF
TRBD1 | TRBJ2-1 | TRBV19 | NA | TGTGCCAGTAGTCCAGGACAGGGTGTTGTCAATGAGCAGTTCTTC | CASSPGQGVVNEQFF
TRBD1 | TRBJ1-2 | TRBV20-1 | NA | TGCAGTGCTAGTCCCCCAGGACAGGTCTATGGCTACACCTTC | CSASPPGQVYGYTF
NA | TRBJ2-1 | TRBV6-1 | NA | TGTGCCAGCAGTGAAATTGGCCTCGGCGGCAATGAGCAGTTCTTC | CASSEIGLGGNEQFF
TRBD1 | TRBJ2-3 | TRBV2 | once | TGTGCCAGCAGCCCTGGACAGGGGAGGACAGATACGCAGTATTTT | CASSPGQGRTDTQYF
NA | TRBJ1-2 | TRBV10-3 | once | TGTGCCATCAGTGATTCAGCGAATTATGGCTACACCTTC | CAISDSANYGYTF
TRBD1 | TRBJ1-1 | TRBV28 | NA | TGTGCCAGCAGCCGACAGGGGCTGATGAACACTGAAGCTTTCTTT | CASSRQGLMNTEAFF
TRBD1 | TRBJ2-2 | TRBV2 | NA | TGTGCCAGCAGTCTAGACAGGGGGAACACCGGGGAGCTGTTTTTT | CASSLDRGNTGELFF